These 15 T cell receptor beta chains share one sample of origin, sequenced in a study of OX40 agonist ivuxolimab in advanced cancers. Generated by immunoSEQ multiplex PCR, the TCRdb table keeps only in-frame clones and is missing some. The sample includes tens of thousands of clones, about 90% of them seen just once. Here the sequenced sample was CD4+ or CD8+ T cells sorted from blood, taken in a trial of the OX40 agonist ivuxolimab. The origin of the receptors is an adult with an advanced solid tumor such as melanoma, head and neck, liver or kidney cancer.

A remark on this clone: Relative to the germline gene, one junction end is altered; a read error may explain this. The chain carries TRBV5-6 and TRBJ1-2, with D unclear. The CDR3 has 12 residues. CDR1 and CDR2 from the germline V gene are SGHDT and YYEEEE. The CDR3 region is CASSFGRIGHTF. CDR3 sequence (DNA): TGTGCCAGCAGCTTCGGACGAATTGGCCACACCTTC.

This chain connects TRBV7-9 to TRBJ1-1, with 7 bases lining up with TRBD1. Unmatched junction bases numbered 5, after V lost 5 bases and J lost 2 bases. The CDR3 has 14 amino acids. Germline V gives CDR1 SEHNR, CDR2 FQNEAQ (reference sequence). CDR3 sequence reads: CASSVGTANTEAFF. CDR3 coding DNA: TGTGCCAGCAGCGTCGGGACAGCTAACACTGAAGCTTTCTTT.

The CDR3, as DNA: TGCGCCAGCAGCTTGGTTCCAGGGCTCCCCACAGATACGCAGTATTTT. As protein: CASSLVPGLPTDTQYF. The rearrangement links TRBV5-1 to TRBJ2-3; TRBD1 might be the D (5 bases). V was trimmed by 0 bases and J by 2 bases, leaving 13 bases between them. The germline CDR1 and CDR2 sequences are SGHRS and YFSETQ. The CDR3 extends over 16 amino acids.

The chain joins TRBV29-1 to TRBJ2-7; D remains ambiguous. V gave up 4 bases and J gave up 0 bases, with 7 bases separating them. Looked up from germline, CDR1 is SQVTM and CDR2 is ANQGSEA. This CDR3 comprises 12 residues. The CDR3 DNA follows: TGCAGCGTTGCGGGCAGCTCCTACGAGCAGTACTTC. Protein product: CSVAGSSYEQYF.

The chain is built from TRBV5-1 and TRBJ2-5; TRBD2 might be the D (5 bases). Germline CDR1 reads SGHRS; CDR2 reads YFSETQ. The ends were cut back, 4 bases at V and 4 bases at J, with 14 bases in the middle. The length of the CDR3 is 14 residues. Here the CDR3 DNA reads TGCGCCAGCAGCACCCAACTAGATCCAGAGACCCAGTACTTC. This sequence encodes CASSTQLDPETQYF.

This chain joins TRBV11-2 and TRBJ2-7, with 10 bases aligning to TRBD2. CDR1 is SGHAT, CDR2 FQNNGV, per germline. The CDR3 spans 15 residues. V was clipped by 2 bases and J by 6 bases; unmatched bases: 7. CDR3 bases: TGTGCCAGCAGCTTAATGCTAGCGGGAGCCGGCGAGCAGTACTTC. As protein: CASSLMLAGAGEQYF.

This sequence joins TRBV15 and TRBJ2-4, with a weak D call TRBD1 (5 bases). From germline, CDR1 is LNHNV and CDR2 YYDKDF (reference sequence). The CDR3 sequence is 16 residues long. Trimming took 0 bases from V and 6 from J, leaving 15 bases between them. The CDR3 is CATSRDARQGVNIQYF. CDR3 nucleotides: TGTGCCACCAGCAGAGATGCTCGTCAGGGCGTAAACATTCAGTACTTC.

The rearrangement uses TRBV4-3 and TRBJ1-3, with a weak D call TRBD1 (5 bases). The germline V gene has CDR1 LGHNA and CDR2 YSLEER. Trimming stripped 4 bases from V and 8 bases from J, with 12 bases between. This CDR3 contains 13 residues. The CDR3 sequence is CASSPSLGDTIYF. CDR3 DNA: TGCGCCAGCAGCCCATCCCTGGGGGACACCATATATTTT.

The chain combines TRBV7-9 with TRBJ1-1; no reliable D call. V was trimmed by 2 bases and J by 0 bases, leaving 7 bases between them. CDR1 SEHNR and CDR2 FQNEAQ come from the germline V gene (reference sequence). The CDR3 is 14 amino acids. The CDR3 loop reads CASSLHSMNTEAFF. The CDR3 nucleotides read TGTGCCAGCAGCTTACACAGCATGAACACTGAAGCTTTCTTT.

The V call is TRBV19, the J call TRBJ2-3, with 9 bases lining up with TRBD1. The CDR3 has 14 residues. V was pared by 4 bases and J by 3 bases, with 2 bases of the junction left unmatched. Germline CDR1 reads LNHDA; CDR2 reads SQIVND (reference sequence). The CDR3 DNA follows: TGTGCCAGTAGTACGACAGGGGGGACAGATACGCAGTATTTT. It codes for CASSTTGGTDTQYF.

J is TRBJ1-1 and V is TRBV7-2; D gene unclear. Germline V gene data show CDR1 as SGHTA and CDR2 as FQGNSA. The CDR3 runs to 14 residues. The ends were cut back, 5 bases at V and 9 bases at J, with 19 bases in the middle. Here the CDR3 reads CASSRNTEGLQAFF. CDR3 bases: TGTGCCAGCAGCCGTAACACCGAGGGATTACAAGCTTTCTTT.

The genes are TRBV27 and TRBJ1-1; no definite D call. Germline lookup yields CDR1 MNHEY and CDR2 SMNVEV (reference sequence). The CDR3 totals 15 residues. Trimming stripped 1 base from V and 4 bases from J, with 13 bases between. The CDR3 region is CASSLLSGIGTEAFF. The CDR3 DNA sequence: TGTGCCAGCAGTTTATTGTCGGGGATCGGCACTGAAGCTTTCTTT.

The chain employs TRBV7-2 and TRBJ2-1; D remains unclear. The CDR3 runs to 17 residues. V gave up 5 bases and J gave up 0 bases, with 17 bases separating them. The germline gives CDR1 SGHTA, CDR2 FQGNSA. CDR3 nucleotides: TGTGCCAGCAGCAACATTGTGGGCATTAGCTCCTACAATGAGCAGTTCTTC. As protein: CASSNIVGISSYNEQFF. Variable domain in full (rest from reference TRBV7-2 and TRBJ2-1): GAGVSQSPSNKVTEKGKDVELRCDPISGHTALYWYRQSLGQGLEFLIYFQGNSAPDKSGLPSDRFSAERTGGSVSTLTIQRTQQEDSAVYLCASSNIVGISSYNEQFFGPGTRLTVL.

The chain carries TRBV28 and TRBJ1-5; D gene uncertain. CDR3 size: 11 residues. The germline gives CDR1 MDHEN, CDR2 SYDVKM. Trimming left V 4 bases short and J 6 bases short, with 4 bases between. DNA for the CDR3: TGTGCCAGCAGTTCACGTCAGCCCCAGCATTTT. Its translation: CASSSRQPQHF.

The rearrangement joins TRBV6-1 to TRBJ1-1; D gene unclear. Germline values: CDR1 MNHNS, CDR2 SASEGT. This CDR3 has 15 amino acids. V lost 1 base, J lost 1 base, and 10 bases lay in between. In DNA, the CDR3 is TGTGCCAGCAGTGAAGGGACGGCAGGGAACACTGAAGCTTTCTTT. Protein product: CASSEGTAGNTEAFF.